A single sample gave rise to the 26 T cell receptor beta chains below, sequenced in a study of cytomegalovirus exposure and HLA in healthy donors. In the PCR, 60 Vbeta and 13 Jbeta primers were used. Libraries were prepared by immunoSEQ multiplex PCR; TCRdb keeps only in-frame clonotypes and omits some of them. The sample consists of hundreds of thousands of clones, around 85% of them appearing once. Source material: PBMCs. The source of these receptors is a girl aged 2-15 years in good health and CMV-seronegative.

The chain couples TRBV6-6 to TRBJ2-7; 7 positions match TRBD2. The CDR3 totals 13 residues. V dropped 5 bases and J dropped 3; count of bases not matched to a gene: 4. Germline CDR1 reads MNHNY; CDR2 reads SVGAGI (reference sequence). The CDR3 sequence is CASSPGGNYEQYF. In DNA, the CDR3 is TGTGCCAGCAGTCCCGGGGGGAACTACGAGCAGTACTTC.

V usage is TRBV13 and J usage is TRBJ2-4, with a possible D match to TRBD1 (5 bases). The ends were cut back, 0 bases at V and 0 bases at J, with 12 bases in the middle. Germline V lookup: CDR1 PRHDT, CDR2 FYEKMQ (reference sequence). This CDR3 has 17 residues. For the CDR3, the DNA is TGTGCCAGCAGCTTAGGCGACAGTGTCCTAGCCAAAAACATTCAGTACTTC. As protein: CASSLGDSVLAKNIQYF.

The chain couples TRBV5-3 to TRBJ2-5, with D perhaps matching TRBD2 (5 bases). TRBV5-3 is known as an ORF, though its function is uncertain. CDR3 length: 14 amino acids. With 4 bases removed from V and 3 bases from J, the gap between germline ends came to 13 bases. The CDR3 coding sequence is TGTGCCAGAAGCGCCCCCGACGGGGAAGAGACCCAGTACTTC. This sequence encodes CARSAPDGEETQYF.

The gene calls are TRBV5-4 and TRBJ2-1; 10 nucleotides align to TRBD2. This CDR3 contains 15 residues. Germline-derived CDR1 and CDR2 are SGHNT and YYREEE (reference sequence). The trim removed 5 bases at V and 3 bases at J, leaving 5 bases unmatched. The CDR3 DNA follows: TGTGCCAGCAGGGTAGCGGGGGGACACTACAATGAGCAGTTCTTC. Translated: CASRVAGGHYNEQFF.

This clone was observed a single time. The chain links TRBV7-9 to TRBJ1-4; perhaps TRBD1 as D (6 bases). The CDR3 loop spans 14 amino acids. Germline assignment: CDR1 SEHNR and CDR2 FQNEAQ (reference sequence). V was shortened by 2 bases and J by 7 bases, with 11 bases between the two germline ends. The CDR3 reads CASSLLGHLEKLFF. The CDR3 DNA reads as TGTGCCAGCAGCTTATTGGGACACCTTGAAAAACTGTTTTTT.

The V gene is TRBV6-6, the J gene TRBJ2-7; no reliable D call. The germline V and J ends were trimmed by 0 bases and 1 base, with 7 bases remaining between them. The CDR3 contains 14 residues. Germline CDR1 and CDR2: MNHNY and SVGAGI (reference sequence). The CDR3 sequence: CASSYSLESYEQYF. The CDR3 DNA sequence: TGTGCCAGCAGTTACTCCCTCGAGTCCTACGAGCAGTACTTC.

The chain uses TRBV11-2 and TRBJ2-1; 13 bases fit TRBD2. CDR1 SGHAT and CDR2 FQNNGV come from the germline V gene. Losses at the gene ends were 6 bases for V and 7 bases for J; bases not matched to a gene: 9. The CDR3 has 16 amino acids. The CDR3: CASRKRLAGGGNEQFF. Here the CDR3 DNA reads TGTGCCAGCAGAAAAAGACTAGCGGGAGGCGGGAATGAGCAGTTCTTC.

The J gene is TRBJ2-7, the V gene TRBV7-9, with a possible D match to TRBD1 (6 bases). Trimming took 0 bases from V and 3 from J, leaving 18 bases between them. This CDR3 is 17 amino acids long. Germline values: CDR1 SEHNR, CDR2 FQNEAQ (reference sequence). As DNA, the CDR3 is TGTGCCAGCAGCTTAGCGGGTTCCGGGACAAATCACTACGAGCAGTACTTC. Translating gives CASSLAGSGTNHYEQYF.

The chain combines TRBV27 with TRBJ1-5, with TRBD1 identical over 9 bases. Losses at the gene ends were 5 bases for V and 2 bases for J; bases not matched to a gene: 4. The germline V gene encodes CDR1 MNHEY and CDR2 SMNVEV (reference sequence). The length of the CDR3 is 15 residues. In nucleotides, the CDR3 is TGTGCCAGCAGTGAGTGGACAGGGGGCAATCAGCCCCAGCATTTT. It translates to CASSEWTGGNQPQHF.

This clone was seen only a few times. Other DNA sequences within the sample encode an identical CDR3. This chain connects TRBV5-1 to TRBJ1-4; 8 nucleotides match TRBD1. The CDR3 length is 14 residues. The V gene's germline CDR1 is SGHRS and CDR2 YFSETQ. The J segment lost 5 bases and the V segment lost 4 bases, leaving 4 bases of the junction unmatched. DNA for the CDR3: TGCGCCAGCAGCCCAGGACAGGGCAATGAAAAACTGTTTTTT. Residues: CASSPGQGNEKLFF.

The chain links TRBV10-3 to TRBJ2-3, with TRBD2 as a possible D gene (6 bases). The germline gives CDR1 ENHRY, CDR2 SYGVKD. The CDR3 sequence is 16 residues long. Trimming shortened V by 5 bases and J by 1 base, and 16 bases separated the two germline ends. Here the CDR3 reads CAISPNSGLGTDTQYF. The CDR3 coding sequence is TGTGCCATCAGTCCAAACTCGGGACTCGGCACAGATACGCAGTATTTT.

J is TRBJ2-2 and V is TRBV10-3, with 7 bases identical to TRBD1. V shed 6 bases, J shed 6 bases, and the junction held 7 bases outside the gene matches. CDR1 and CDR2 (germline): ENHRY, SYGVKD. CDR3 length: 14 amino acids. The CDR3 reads CAISDDRVPGELFF. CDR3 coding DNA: TGTGCCATCAGCGACGACAGGGTTCCCGGGGAGCTGTTTTTT.

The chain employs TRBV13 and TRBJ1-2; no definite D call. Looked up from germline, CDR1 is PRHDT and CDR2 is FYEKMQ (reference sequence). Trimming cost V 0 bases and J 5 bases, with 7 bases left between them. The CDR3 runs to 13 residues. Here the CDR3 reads CASSLGTGYGYTF. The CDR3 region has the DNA TGTGCCAGCAGCTTAGGGACTGGTTATGGCTACACCTTC.

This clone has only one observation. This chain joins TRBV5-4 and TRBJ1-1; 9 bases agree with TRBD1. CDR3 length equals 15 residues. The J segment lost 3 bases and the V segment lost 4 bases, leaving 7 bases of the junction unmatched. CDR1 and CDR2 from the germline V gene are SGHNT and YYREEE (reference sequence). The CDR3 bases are TGTGCCAGCAGCCTACAGGGGGCAGGGCACACTGAAGCTTTCTTT. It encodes CASSLQGAGHTEAFF.

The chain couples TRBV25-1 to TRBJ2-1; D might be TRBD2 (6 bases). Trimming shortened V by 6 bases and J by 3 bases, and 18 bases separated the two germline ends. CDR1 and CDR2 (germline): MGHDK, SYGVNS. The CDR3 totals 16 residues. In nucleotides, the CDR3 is TGTGCCAGCAGAGCTTTAGCGGCTCACGACTACAATGAGCAGTTCTTC. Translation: CASRALAAHDYNEQFF.

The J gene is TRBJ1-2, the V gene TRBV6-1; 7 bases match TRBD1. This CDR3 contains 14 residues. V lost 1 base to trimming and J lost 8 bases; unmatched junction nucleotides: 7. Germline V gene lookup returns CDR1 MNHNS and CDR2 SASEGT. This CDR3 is CASSEVEGAGGYTF. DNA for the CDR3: TGTGCCAGCAGTGAAGTGGAGGGGGCTGGCGGCTACACCTTC.

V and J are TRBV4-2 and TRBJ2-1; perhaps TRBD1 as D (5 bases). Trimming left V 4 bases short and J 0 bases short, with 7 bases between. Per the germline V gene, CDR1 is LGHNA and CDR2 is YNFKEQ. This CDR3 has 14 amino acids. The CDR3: CASSLDSSYNEQFF. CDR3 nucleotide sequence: TGTGCCAGCAGCCTCGACAGCTCCTACAATGAGCAGTTCTTC.

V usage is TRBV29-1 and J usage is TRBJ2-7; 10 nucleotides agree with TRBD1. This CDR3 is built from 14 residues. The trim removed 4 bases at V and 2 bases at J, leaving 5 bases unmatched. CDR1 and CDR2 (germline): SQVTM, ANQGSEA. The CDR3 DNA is TGCAGCGTTGCCGAGACAGGGGGCCCCTACGAGCAGTACTTC. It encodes CSVAETGGPYEQYF.

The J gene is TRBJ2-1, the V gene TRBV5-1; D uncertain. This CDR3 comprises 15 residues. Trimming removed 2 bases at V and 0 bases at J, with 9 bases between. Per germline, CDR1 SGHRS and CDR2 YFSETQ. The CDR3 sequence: CASSLTRSSYNEQFF. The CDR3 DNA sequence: TGCGCCAGCAGCTTAACACGGAGCTCCTACAATGAGCAGTTCTTC.

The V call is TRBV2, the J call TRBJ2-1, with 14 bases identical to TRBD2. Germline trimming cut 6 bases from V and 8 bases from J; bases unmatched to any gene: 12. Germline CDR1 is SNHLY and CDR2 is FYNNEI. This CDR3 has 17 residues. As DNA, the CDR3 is TGTGCCAGCAGCACAAACTCCGGGACTAGCGGGGGCCATGAGCAGTTCTTC. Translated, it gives CASSTNSGTSGGHEQFF. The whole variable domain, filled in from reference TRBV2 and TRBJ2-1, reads EPEVTQTPSHQVTQMGQEVILRCVPISNHLYFYWYRQILGQKVEFLVSFYNNEISEKSEIFDDQFSVERPDGSNFTLKIRSTKLEDSAMYFCASSTNSGTSGGHEQFFGPGTRLTVL.

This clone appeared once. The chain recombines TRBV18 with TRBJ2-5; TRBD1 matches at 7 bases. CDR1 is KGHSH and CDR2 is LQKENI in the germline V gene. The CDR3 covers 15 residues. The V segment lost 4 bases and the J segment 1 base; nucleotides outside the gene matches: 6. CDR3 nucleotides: TGTGCCAGCTCACGACCGACAGGGACCCAAGAGACCCAGTACTTC. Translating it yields CASSRPTGTQETQYF.

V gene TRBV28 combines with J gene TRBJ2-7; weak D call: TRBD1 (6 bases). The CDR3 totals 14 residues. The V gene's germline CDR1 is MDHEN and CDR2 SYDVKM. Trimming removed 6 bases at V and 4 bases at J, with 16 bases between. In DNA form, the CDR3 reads TGTGCCAGCAGCCCTCTCGGGACAACTTACGAGCAGTACTTC. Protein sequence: CASSPLGTTYEQYF.

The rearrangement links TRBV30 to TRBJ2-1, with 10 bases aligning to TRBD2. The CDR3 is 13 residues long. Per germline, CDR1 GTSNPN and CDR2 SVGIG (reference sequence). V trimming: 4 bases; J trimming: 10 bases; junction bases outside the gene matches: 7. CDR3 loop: CAWTRGLALEQFF. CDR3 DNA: TGTGCCTGGACTCGGGGACTAGCGTTGGAGCAGTTCTTC.

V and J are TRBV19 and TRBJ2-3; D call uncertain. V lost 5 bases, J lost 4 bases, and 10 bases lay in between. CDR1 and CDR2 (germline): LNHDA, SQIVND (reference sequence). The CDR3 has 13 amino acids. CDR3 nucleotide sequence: TGTGCCAGTAGTGATGCGGTCCCAGATACGCAGTATTTT. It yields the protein CASSDAVPDTQYF.

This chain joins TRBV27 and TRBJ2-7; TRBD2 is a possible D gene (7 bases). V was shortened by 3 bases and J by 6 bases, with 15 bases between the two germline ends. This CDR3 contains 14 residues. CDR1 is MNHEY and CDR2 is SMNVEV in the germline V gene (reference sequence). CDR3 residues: CASSFFNREGEQYF. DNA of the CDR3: TGTGCCAGCAGTTTTTTCAACAGGGAGGGCGAGCAGTACTTC.

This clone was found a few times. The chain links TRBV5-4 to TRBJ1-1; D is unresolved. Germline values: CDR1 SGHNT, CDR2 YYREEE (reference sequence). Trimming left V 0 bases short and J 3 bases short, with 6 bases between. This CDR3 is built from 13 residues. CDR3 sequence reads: CASSLVEDTEAFF. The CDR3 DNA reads TGTGCCAGCAGCTTGGTGGAGGACACTGAAGCTTTCTTT.